Listed below are T cell receptor beta chains from one sample, sequenced in a study of T cell repertoires in cytomegalovirus infection. Which antigens these TCRs recognize remains unknown. One entry per CDR3 protein, called by TCRdb with MiXCR from the reads. The sample comprises 230,000 or so distinct CDR3 sequences, 38% of which are singletons, and roughly three fifths rests with the top ten. This material consisted of CD8+ T cells from cultured PBMCs, taken from culture after CMV antigen stimulation. These receptors were taken from a human donor in good health (CMV status not recorded). Some clones in this sample may be carry-over from other donors' samples. Both conserved end residues are part of each CDR3. D genes are given only for firm matches. Only some rows state a clone size, as once, few, many or a class for expanded clones.

abundance | j_gene | v_gene | d_gene | len | CDR3aa | CDR3nt
few | TRBJ2-5 | TRBV12-3/TRBV12-4 | NA | 14 | CASSLRLYQETQYF | TGTGCCAGCAGTTTACGACTCTACCAAGAGACCCAGTACTTC
NA | TRBJ2-1 | TRBV27 | NA | 14 | CASSLRGHANEQFF | TGTGCCAGCAGTTTAAGAGGCCATGCCAATGAGCAGTTCTTC
NA | TRBJ1-1 | TRBV28 | TRBD1 | 17 | CASSGERTGDMNTEAFF | TGTGCCAGCAGTGGGGAAAGGACAGGGGATATGAACACTGAAGCTTTCTTT
NA | TRBJ1-1 | TRBV12-3/TRBV12-4 | NA | 14 | CASSDALSSGEAFF | TGTGCCAGCAGCGACGCCTTATCTTCCGGTGAAGCTTTCTTT
NA | TRBJ2-1 | TRBV6-8 | TRBD2 | 17 | CASNGLGLAGAFSEQFF | TGTGCCAGCAATGGGCTTGGGCTAGCGGGAGCATTTAGTGAGCAGTTCTTC
few | TRBJ2-7 | TRBV27 | NA | 12 | CASSLGGHEQYF | TGTGCCAGCAGTTTGGGGGGCCACGAGCAGTACTTC
NA | TRBJ2-1 | TRBV2 | NA | 14 | CASSGMAGDNEQFF | TGTGCCAGCAGTGGAATGGCCGGGGACAATGAGCAGTTCTTC
few | TRBJ1-1 | TRBV12-3/TRBV12-4 | NA | 17 | CASSLRAGGAENTEAFF | TGTGCCAGCAGTTTAAGGGCGGGGGGCGCGGAGAACACTGAAGCTTTCTTT
NA | TRBJ1-1 | TRBV20-1 | NA | 14 | CSAPKTETNTEAFF | TGCAGTGCTCCGAAGACAGAAACGAACACTGAAGCTTTCTTT
NA | TRBJ1-3 | TRBV2 | TRBD1 | 15 | CASSEDRGLGNTIYF | TGTGCCAGCAGTGAAGACAGGGGGCTTGGAAACACCATATATTTT
NA | TRBJ2-1 | TRBV6-6 | NA | 17 | CASSYSIIPGSGNEQFF | TGTGCCAGCAGTTACTCGATCATCCCGGGATCAGGGAATGAGCAGTTCTTC
NA | TRBJ2-5 | TRBV7-2 | NA | 16 | CASSLEPGDLRETQYF | TGTGCCAGCAGCTTAGAACCAGGGGACCTAAGAGAGACCCAGTACTTC
NA | TRBJ2-2 | TRBV29-1 | NA | 13 | CSVETANTGELFF | TGCAGCGTTGAGACAGCGAACACCGGGGAGCTGTTTTTT
NA | TRBJ2-5 | TRBV12-3/TRBV12-4 | NA | 14 | CASSLNTAGETQYF | TGTGCCAGCAGCCTTAACACGGCGGGAGAGACCCAGTACTTC
NA | TRBJ1-2 | TRBV29-1 | TRBD1 | 14 | CSVPGQGINYGYTF | TGCAGCGTGCCGGGACAGGGGATAAACTATGGCTACACCTTC
NA | TRBJ2-6 | TRBV4-2 | NA | 16 | CASSGRGTQRANVLTF | TGTGCCAGCAGCGGTAGGGGGACACAACGGGCCAACGTCCTGACTTTC
NA | TRBJ1-2 | TRBV6-5 | NA | 14 | CASSYRHSWAGYTF | TGTGCCAGCAGTTATCGCCACTCCTGGGCTGGCTACACCTTC
NA | TRBJ2-1 | TRBV10-3 | TRBD2 | 16 | CAISESGGGTYNEQFF | TGTGCCATCAGTGAGTCGGGGGGGGGAACCTACAATGAGCAGTTCTTC
NA | TRBJ1-1 | TRBV19 | NA | 12 | CASLGDNTEAFF | TGTGCCAGTCTGGGGGATAACACTGAAGCTTTCTTT
NA | TRBJ2-1 | TRBV5-1 | NA | 17 | CASSLDETGRSYNEQFF | TGCGCCAGCAGCTTGGATGAAACAGGACGCTCCTACAATGAGCAGTTCTTC
NA | TRBJ2-3 | TRBV5-6 | TRBD2 | 16 | CASSFPRTRGTDTQYF | TGTGCCAGCAGCTTCCCCCGGACTAGAGGCACAGATACGCAGTATTTT
NA | TRBJ2-3 | TRBV7-2 | NA | 16 | CASSPYGGGGTDTQYF | TGTGCCAGCAGCCCCTACGGAGGCGGGGGCACAGATACGCAGTATTTT
few | TRBJ1-1 | TRBV7-9 | NA | 13 | CASSIQENTEAFF | TGTGCCAGCAGCATACAGGAGAACACTGAAGCTTTCTTT
NA | TRBJ1-2 | TRBV7-2 | NA | 13 | CASSPDNSYGYTF | TGTGCCAGCAGCCCGGACAATTCCTATGGCTACACCTTC
few | TRBJ1-5 | TRBV7-6 | NA | 14 | CASSPRLGEQPQHF | TGTGCCAGCAGCCCCCGATTGGGGGAGCAGCCCCAGCATTTT
few | TRBJ2-2 | TRBV7-3 | TRBD1 | 17 | CASSRGGQGISTGELFF | TGTGCCAGCAGCCGGGGGGGACAGGGGATATCTACCGGGGAGCTGTTTTTT
NA | TRBJ2-7 | TRBV12-3/TRBV12-4 | TRBD1 | 14 | CVSSLPGGIYEQYF | TGTGTCAGCAGTTTGCCAGGGGGAATCTACGAGCAGTACTTC
few | TRBJ2-5 | TRBV11-2 | NA | 13 | CASSPTDQETQYF | TGTGCCAGCAGCCCGACAGACCAAGAGACCCAGTACTTC
few | TRBJ2-5 | TRBV20-1 | NA | 14 | CSARSGLSQETQYF | TGCAGTGCTAGAAGCGGGTTAAGCCAAGAGACCCAGTACTTC
NA | TRBJ1-1 | TRBV28 | NA | 12 | CASSRGITEAFF | TGTGCCAGCAGTAGAGGTATCACTGAAGCTTTCTTT
NA | TRBJ2-1 | TRBV6-1 | NA | 16 | CASSLRTDIPDNEQFF | TGTGCCAGCAGTCTTAGGACGGATATTCCCGACAATGAGCAGTTCTTC
few | TRBJ2-5 | TRBV27 | NA | 14 | CASSLTQTGETQYF | TGTGCCAGCAGTTTAACACAGACGGGTGAGACCCAGTACTTC
NA | TRBJ1-1 | TRBV27 | TRBD1 | 13 | CASSPGTGGEAFF | TGTGCCAGCAGTCCCGGGACAGGGGGAGAAGCTTTCTTT
NA | TRBJ2-3 | TRBV27 | NA | 17 | CASSLSGGAAFTDTQYF | TGTGCCAGCAGTTTATCGGGGGGTGCCGCCTTCACAGATACGCAGTATTTT
few | TRBJ1-5 | TRBV12-3/TRBV12-4 | NA | 14 | CASRYLGATQPQHF | TGTGCCAGCAGATACCTCGGGGCCACGCAGCCCCAGCATTTT
once | TRBJ2-1 | TRBV7-9 | TRBD2 | 15 | CASSDLAGGNNEQFF | TGTGCCAGCAGCGATTTAGCGGGAGGGAACAATGAGCAGTTCTTC
NA | TRBJ2-3 | TRBV9 | TRBD2 | 17 | CASSADSGGARTDTQYF | TGTGCCAGCAGCGCGGATAGCGGGGGGGCACGCACAGATACGCAGTATTTT
few | TRBJ2-7 | TRBV20-1 | NA | 15 | CSARDLLAPSYEQYF | TGCAGTGCTAGAGATTTGCTAGCGCCCTCCTACGAGCAGTACTTC
few | TRBJ2-5 | TRBV7-9 | NA | 14 | CASSPPGGQETQYF | TGTGCCAGCAGCCCCCCGGGTGGTCAAGAGACCCAGTACTTC
NA | TRBJ2-3 | TRBV27 | TRBD2 | 17 | CASSPDGTSGRDDTQYF | TGTGCCAGCAGTCCAGACGGGACTAGCGGGAGGGATGATACGCAGTATTTT
few | TRBJ2-7 | TRBV10-2 | NA | 14 | CASSESFQGYEQYF | TGCGCCAGCAGTGAGTCGTTCCAGGGCTACGAGCAGTACTTC
NA | TRBJ1-2 | TRBV27 | NA | 15 | CASSPLGEVSYGYTF | TGTGCCAGCAGCCCCCTCGGGGAGGTGAGCTATGGCTACACCTTC
few | TRBJ2-7 | TRBV7-2 | NA | 15 | CASSQLTGASGEQYF | TGTGCCAGCAGCCAGCTTACGGGGGCGAGCGGCGAGCAGTACTTC
once | TRBJ1-1 | TRBV2 | TRBD1 | 15 | CASSPHRGRGTEAFF | TGTGCCAGCAGTCCTCACAGGGGACGTGGCACTGAAGCTTTCTTT